Presented here are 25 T cell receptor beta chains from one specimen sequenced in a study of Ad26.COV2.S vaccination and SARS-CoV-2 variants. Sequencing was performed with immunoSEQ multiplex PCR; in TCRdb, only in-frame clones are kept and a portion is missing. The top ten hold roughly 17% of the sample, which has about 98,000 clones, over 70% seen once. Here the sequenced sample was peripheral blood, taken after recovery from COVID-19. These receptors all stem from a human donor who had recovered from COVID-19.

J is TRBJ2-5 and V is TRBV5-1; 10 positions agree with TRBD2. J was trimmed by 4 bases and V by 4 bases; bases with no gene match: 4. Germline CDR1 SGHRS, CDR2 YFSETQ. The CDR3 spans 14 residues. The CDR3 here is CASSAGLARETQYF. In DNA form, the CDR3 reads TGCGCCAGCAGCGCGGGACTAGCGCGAGAGACCCAGTACTTC.

The chain carries TRBV12-3 or TRBV12-4 and TRBJ2-5, with 8 positions matching TRBD2. V shed 4 bases, J shed 9 bases, and the junction held 4 bases outside the gene matches. This CDR3 has 12 amino acids. The CDR3: CASSYVSGAQYF. The CDR3 DNA reads as TGTGCCAGCAGTTATGTTAGCGGGGCCCAGTACTTC.

The chain combines TRBV5-4 with TRBJ1-6; D remains ambiguous. Trimming cost V 0 bases and J 7 bases, with 14 bases left between them. CDR1 and CDR2 (germline): SGHNT, YYREEE (reference sequence). CDR3 size: 16 residues. The DNA for the CDR3 is TGTGCCAGCAGCTTGGACCTAGGTTATGTGAATTCACCCCTCCACTTT. Translated: CASSLDLGYVNSPLHF.

V usage is TRBV9 and J usage is TRBJ1-6; D not certain. V was trimmed by 0 bases and J by 4 bases, leaving 11 bases between them. This CDR3 contains 16 residues. In germline, CDR1 is SGDLS, CDR2 YYNGEE. CDR3 protein: CASSVAGEPYNSPLHF. CDR3 sequence (DNA): TGTGCCAGCAGCGTAGCTGGGGAGCCGTATAATTCACCCCTCCACTTT.

In this sample, this clone turned up a few times. V gene TRBV6-2 or TRBV6-3 combines with J gene TRBJ1-4; tentatively, D is TRBD1 (6 bases). CDR3 length: 15 residues. Germline assignment: CDR1 MNHEY and CDR2 SVGEGT. Trimming removed 7 bases from V and 8 bases from J, with 20 bases in between. Written as DNA, the CDR3 is TGTGCCAGCACCCCGAACGGGCAGGGGAACGAAAAACTGTTTTTT. It encodes CASTPNGQGNEKLFF.

This clone was counted a few times. The chain links TRBV10-3 to TRBJ1-1; no reliable D call. Trimming cost V 10 bases and J 7 bases, with 7 bases left between them. CDR3 length: 9 residues. Germline V gives CDR1 ENHRY, CDR2 SYGVKD. DNA of the CDR3: TGTGCCACGACCTATGAAGCTTTCTTT. Its translation is CATTYEAFF.

The chain is built from TRBV15 and TRBJ1-6; D ambiguous. Germline assignment: CDR1 LNHNV and CDR2 YYDKDF (reference sequence). V lost 0 bases to trimming and J lost 7 bases, with 7 bases between them. The CDR3 is 14 amino acids. In nucleotides, the CDR3 is TGTGCCACCAGCAGAGATTTAGGGAATTCACCCCTCCACTTT. Translated: CATSRDLGNSPLHF.

This clone was detected once. The chain links TRBV15 to TRBJ2-7; perhaps D is TRBD1 or TRBD2 (5 bases each). Germline V gene data show CDR1 as LNHNV and CDR2 as YYDKDF (reference sequence). The CDR3 length is 15 residues. The V end lost 0 bases, the J end lost 6 bases, and 15 bases lay between the germline ends. The CDR3 DNA reads as TGTGCCACCAGCAGAGAGGAACAGGCGGGCGGCGAGCAGTACTTC. Protein: CATSREEQAGGEQYF.

Points on this clone: A much larger clone sits a single nucleotide away, making a read error possible. The chain is built from TRBV3-1 (or the pseudogene TRBV3-2) and TRBJ2-5, with unresolved D. The ends were cut back, 1 base at V and 4 bases at J, with 1 base in the middle. The germline V gene encodes CDR1 LGHDT and CDR2 YNNKEL (reference sequence). The CDR3 consists of 11 residues. The CDR3 region is CASSQVETQYF. The DNA of the CDR3 is TGTGCCAGCAGCCAAGTAGAGACCCAGTACTTC.

The chain recombines TRBV27 with TRBJ1-2; possibly TRBD1 for D (5 bases). Germline V gives CDR1 MNHEY, CDR2 SMNVEV (reference sequence). The CDR3 is made up of 16 amino acids. The V gene lost 7 bases and the J gene lost 4 bases, with 22 bases spanning the gap. The chain's CDR3 is CASMWLFEGLGYGYTF. CDR3 in DNA: TGTGCCAGCATGTGGTTGTTTGAGGGACTAGGCTATGGCTACACCTTC.

The rearrangement links TRBV2 to TRBJ1-1, with 10 bases fitting TRBD1. V lost 5 bases and J lost 5; bases outside the gene matches: 8. The CDR3 length is 15 residues. CDR1 is SNHLY, CDR2 FYNNEI, per germline. The CDR3 sequence is CASSKDRGQITEAFF. CDR3 bases: TGTGCCAGCAGTAAAGACAGGGGGCAGATTACTGAAGCTTTCTTT.

This clone was seen a single time. V is TRBV3-1 (or the pseudogene TRBV3-2) and J is TRBJ2-3; possible D gene TRBD2, 5 bases. V was shortened by 0 bases and J by 3 bases, with 7 bases between the two germline ends. The germline V gene encodes CDR1 LGHDT and CDR2 YNNKEL (reference sequence). The CDR3 is 14 residues long. The CDR3 sequence: CASSQEGGTDTQYF. CDR3 nucleotide sequence: TGTGCCAGCAGCCAAGAGGGCGGGACAGATACGCAGTATTTT.

This clone was seen a few times. The V gene is TRBV18, the J gene TRBJ1-2; the match to TRBD1 covers 9 bases. V dropped 6 bases and J dropped 3; count of bases not matched to a gene: 5. The CDR3 totals 14 residues. Germline V gene sequence: CDR1 KGHSH, CDR2 LQKENI. The chain's CDR3 is CASSPGQGDYGYTF. In DNA, the CDR3 is TGTGCCAGCTCTCCGGGACAGGGTGACTATGGCTACACCTTC.

The CDR3 is CASSLNRGETQYF. In DNA form, the CDR3 reads TGTGCCAGCAGCCTAAACCGGGGGGAGACCCAGTACTTC. V usage is TRBV7-2 and J usage is TRBJ2-5, with D maybe TRBD2 (6 bases). Trimming stripped 5 bases from V and 5 bases from J, with 12 bases between. The CDR3 runs to 13 residues. The V gene's germline CDR1 is SGHTA and CDR2 FQGNSA. Filled out from reference TRBV7-2 and TRBJ2-5, the complete variable domain reads GAGVSQSPSNKVTEKGKDVELRCDPISGHTALYWYRQSLGQGLEFLIYFQGNSAPDKSGLPSDRFSAERTGGSVSTLTIQRTQQEDSAVYLCASSLNRGETQYFGPGTRLLVL.

This clone was seen a single time. V is TRBV30 and J is TRBJ1-3, with 7 bases identical to TRBD1. Germline V gene data show CDR1 as GTSNPN and CDR2 as SVGIG (reference sequence). This CDR3 region has 14 residues. V lost 4 bases, J lost 0 bases, and 3 bases stayed unmatched. The CDR3 loop reads CAWNPGGSGNTIYF. The DNA for the CDR3 is TGTGCCTGGAACCCAGGGGGCTCTGGAAACACCATATATTTT.

This clone was seen only a few times. The chain links TRBV30 to TRBJ1-3; tentative D call: TRBD1 (5 bases). The V end lost 3 bases, the J end lost 0 bases, and 18 bases lay between the germline ends. The CDR3 is 17 residues long. Germline CDR1 GTSNPN, CDR2 SVGIG (reference sequence). CDR3 nucleotides: TGTGCCTGGAGGACAGCGATCTTCCCCAACTCTGGAAACACCATATATTTT. Translating it yields CAWRTAIFPNSGNTIYF.

This chain links TRBV7-2 with TRBJ2-5, with 10 bases fitting TRBD1. Looked up from germline, CDR1 is SGHTA and CDR2 is FQGNSA. The CDR3 is made up of 18 amino acids. J lost 5 bases, V lost 2 bases, and 14 bases had no gene match. CDR3: CASSLLFTGTGDMETQYF. CDR3 nucleotides: TGTGCCAGCAGCTTACTCTTTACCGGGACAGGGGATATGGAGACCCAGTACTTC.

The rearrangement joins TRBV13 to TRBJ1-2, with D perhaps TRBD1 (6 bases). This CDR3 comprises 15 residues. V was shortened by 5 bases and J by 4 bases, with 17 bases between the two germline ends. CDR1 is PRHDT and CDR2 is FYEKMQ in the germline V gene (reference sequence). CDR3 nucleotide sequence: TGTGCCAGCAGCCCGAGGGTCGGGGGCTCCTATGGCTACACCTTC. Protein product: CASSPRVGGSYGYTF.

This chain uses TRBV11-2 with TRBJ2-3; D is uncertain. Germline assignment: CDR1 SGHAT and CDR2 FQNNGV. This CDR3 comprises 14 residues. V dropped 5 bases and J dropped 2 bases, with 11 bases sitting between them. The CDR3 DNA sequence: TGTGCCAGCAGCCCCGTGATTGACACAGATACGCAGTATTTT. This translates into CASSPVIDTDTQYF.

The genes are TRBV24-1 and TRBJ2-1; D remains ambiguous. CDR1 and CDR2 from the germline V gene are KGHDR and SFDVKD. V was shortened by 2 bases and J by 8 bases, with 9 bases between the two germline ends. This CDR3 has 13 residues. This CDR3 is CATSDSLVHEQFF. CDR3 nucleotides: TGTGCCACCAGTGATTCGTTAGTGCATGAGCAGTTCTTC.

This clone has just one count. V is TRBV7-3 and J is TRBJ1-1, with D tentatively TRBD1 (5 bases). Trimming removed 5 bases at V and 1 base at J, with 5 bases between. Germline lookup yields CDR1 SGHTA and CDR2 FQGTGA. The CDR3 runs 12 residues. CDR3 sequence: CASSQGNTEAFF. In nucleotides, the CDR3 is TGTGCCAGCAGCCAGGGGAACACTGAAGCTTTCTTT.

The chain uses TRBV3-1 (or the pseudogene TRBV3-2) and TRBJ2-3, with unresolved D. Germline V gives CDR1 LGHDT, CDR2 YNNKEL (reference sequence). CDR3 length: 14 amino acids. The V end lost 5 bases, the J end lost 2 bases, and 11 bases lay between the germline ends. CDR3 sequence: CASSSRRDTDTQYF. The CDR3 DNA is TGTGCCAGCAGCTCCCGTAGGGACACAGATACGCAGTATTTT.

This clone was found once. This chain connects TRBV4-1 to TRBJ1-5, with a weak D call TRBD1 (5 bases). This CDR3 has 16 amino acids. V dropped 4 bases and J dropped 5 bases, with 18 bases sitting between them. Germline values: CDR1 MGHRA, CDR2 YSYEKL. CDR3 amino acids: CASSRAGIVNHQPQHF. The CDR3 DNA is TGCGCCAGCAGCCGGGCAGGGATTGTCAACCATCAGCCCCAGCATTTT.

This clone was observed at least ten times. The chain employs TRBV30 and TRBJ1-2; no clear D. V was shortened by 1 base and J by 3 bases, with 9 bases between the two germline ends. CDR3 length: 13 residues. The V gene's germline CDR1 is GTSNPN and CDR2 SVGIG (reference sequence). In DNA form, the CDR3 reads TGTGCCTGGAGTGGAGCGTCCTACTATGGCTACACCTTC. As protein: CAWSGASYYGYTF.

This clone was detected a few times. The J gene is TRBJ1-1, the V gene TRBV28, with 7 bases that match TRBD1. Germline CDR1 reads MDHEN; CDR2 reads SYDVKM. This CDR3 has 16 amino acids. The junction had 13 bases not matched to a gene; V was cut back by 4 bases and J by 5 bases. The DNA of the CDR3 is TGTGCCAGCAGTTCTCCAATGACAGGGTATGGGACTGAAGCTTTCTTT. It yields the protein CASSSPMTGYGTEAFF.